The 26 T cell receptor beta chains in this list originate from one sample, sequenced in a study of blood T cell repertoires in COVID-19 (TCRdb year 2020). The library was produced with the immunoSEQ multiplex PCR assay. TCRdb limited this immuneACCESS table to in-frame rearrangements with V and J called. A share of clones is missing; checked studies link under half to unresolved V genes, and the rest is unexplained. The sample table shows 95,000 to 150,000 clones, and 80% to 90% are seen once. Of the sample, about 2% falls within the top ten clones. Sequencing was performed on peripheral blood. These receptor sequences come from a woman aged 45-65 years with acute or convalescent COVID-19.

The chain links TRBV5-1 to TRBJ1-1; a weak D match, TRBD1 (5 bases). Trimming cost V 0 bases and J 0 bases, with 12 bases left between them. Germline CDR1 reads SGHRS; CDR2 reads YFSETQ. The CDR3 loop spans 16 amino acids. The CDR3 region has the DNA TGCGCCAGCAGCTTGGGAGCACAGGCCTTGAACACTGAAGCTTTCTTT. As protein: CASSLGAQALNTEAFF.

This chain connects TRBV19 to TRBJ1-3; 10 nucleotides match TRBD1. The CDR3 has 16 amino acids. Germline V gene lookup returns CDR1 LNHDA and CDR2 SQIVND (reference sequence). Losses at the gene ends were 8 bases for V and 7 bases for J; bases not matched to a gene: 14. CDR3 sequence (DNA): TGTGCCAGTTCGAGTCCGGGACAGGGGATCAGGAACACCATATATTTT. It encodes CASSSPGQGIRNTIYF.

The V and J genes are TRBV6-1 and TRBJ2-3; 7 positions agree with TRBD2. The CDR3 spans 16 residues. Germline V gene sequence: CDR1 MNHNS, CDR2 SASEGT. The ends lost 4 bases at V and 0 bases at J; junction bases unmatched: 7. The CDR3: CASSGLAGTSTDTQYF. Written as DNA, the CDR3 is TGTGCCAGCAGTGGTTTAGCGGGTACTAGCACAGATACGCAGTATTTT.

V gene TRBV11-3 combines with J gene TRBJ1-4; D unresolved. Germline lookup yields CDR1 SGHNT and CDR2 YENEEA. This CDR3 is 15 amino acids long. Trimming removed 0 bases at V and 7 bases at J, with 12 bases between. The CDR3 bases are TGTGCCAGCAGCTTAGATGAGTCGGAGGGTGAAAAACTGTTTTTT. Its protein is CASSLDESEGEKLFF.

The rearrangement links TRBV10-3 to TRBJ1-2; possible D gene TRBD1, 5 bases. Trimming pared 1 base from V and 7 bases from J, leaving 19 bases between. The CDR3 contains 16 residues. Per germline, CDR1 ENHRY and CDR2 SYGVKD. The CDR3 region is CAISEFDQGSSSGYTF. CDR3 coding DNA: TGTGCCATCAGTGAGTTCGACCAGGGATCTTCTAGTGGCTACACCTTC.

The gene calls are TRBV30 and TRBJ2-1; 8 bases agree with TRBD2. From germline, CDR1 is GTSNPN and CDR2 SVGIG (reference sequence). After removal of 5 bases from V and 1 base from J, the junction contained 1 base not matched to a gene. The length of the CDR3 is 13 residues. The CDR3 sequence is CAWAGGSYNEQFF. In nucleotides, the CDR3 is TGTGCCTGGGCGGGGGGATCCTACAATGAGCAGTTCTTC.

This clone appeared a few times. The chain has TRBV5-1 and TRBJ1-1; 8 bases match TRBD1. The CDR3 is 14 amino acids. V shed 6 bases, J shed 5 bases, and the junction held 9 bases outside the gene matches. The germline V gene encodes CDR1 SGHRS and CDR2 YFSETQ. In nucleotides, the CDR3 is TGCGCCAGCAACGACAGGACAGGGAGTACTGAAGCTTTCTTT. It translates to CASNDRTGSTEAFF.

The rearrangement joins TRBV29-1 to TRBJ1-4; D is uncertain. The germline gives CDR1 SQVTM, CDR2 ANQGSEA. Trimming removed 4 bases from V and 7 bases from J, with 7 bases in between. This CDR3 is 11 amino acids long. CDR3 nucleotides: TGCAGCGTTGGGCACCGTGAAAAACTGTTTTTT. Encoded protein: CSVGHREKLFF.

This sequence joins TRBV6-5 and TRBJ1-2; 8 bases fit TRBD1. The V gene's germline CDR1 is MNHEY and CDR2 SVGAGI. This CDR3 is built from 14 residues. The junction had 12 bases not matched to a gene; V was cut back by 7 bases and J by 8 bases. In nucleotides, the CDR3 is TGTGCCAGCACCACAGGACAGGGCTTAGTGGGCTACACCTTC. Protein sequence: CASTTGQGLVGYTF.

The chain couples TRBV7-2 to TRBJ2-1; 7 positions match TRBD2. The CDR3 extends over 14 amino acids. Germline-derived CDR1 and CDR2 are SGHTA and FQGNSA. The junction had 5 bases not matched to a gene; V was cut back by 0 bases and J by 9 bases. CDR3 in amino acids: CASSLAGGLGEQFF. In DNA form, the CDR3 reads TGTGCCAGCAGCTTAGCGGGAGGGCTTGGTGAGCAGTTCTTC.

The chain employs TRBV5-6 and TRBJ1-2; D is undetermined. Deletions cut 0 bases from V and 4 bases from J, with 7 bases between. The CDR3 sequence is 13 residues long. Germline values: CDR1 SGHDT, CDR2 YYEEEE. CDR3 loop: CASSLASGYGYTF. The DNA for the CDR3 is TGTGCCAGCAGCTTGGCCAGTGGCTATGGCTACACCTTC. The entire variable domain, with the rest obtained from reference TRBV5-6 and TRBJ1-2, is as follows: DAGVTQSPTHLIKTRGQQVTLRCSPKSGHDTVSWYQQALGQGPQFIFQYYEEEERQRGNFPDRFSGHQFPNYSSELNVNALLLGDSALYLCASSLASGYGYTFGSGTRLTVV.

This clone was observed a single time. The CDR3 coding sequence is TGTGCCAGCAGCTCTCAGTCCGGGAGCGCAGATACGCAGTATTTT. Translation gives CASSSQSGSADTQYF. This chain joins TRBV7-6 and TRBJ2-3; D is perhaps TRBD2 (6 bases). Trimming removed 4 bases from V and 4 bases from J, with 15 bases in between. This CDR3 spans 15 amino acids. Germline lookup yields CDR1 SGHVS and CDR2 FNYEAQ.

The rearrangement joins TRBV21-1 to TRBJ2-7; the tabulated D call, TRBD2, remains unverified against the DNA. TRBV21-1 is flagged as a pseudogene. CDR3 size: 17 residues. CDR3 sequence reads: CASSREGQGLFHYEQYF. CDR3 nucleotides: TGTGCCAGCAGCAGGGAGGGTCAGGGGCTATTCCATTACGAGCAGTACTTC.

The chain carries TRBV6-6 and TRBJ1-1; no definite D call. This CDR3 comprises 15 residues. The germline gives CDR1 MNHNY, CDR2 SVGAGI (reference sequence). Between the trimmed V and J ends, which lost 5 bases and 4 bases, there was a span of 17 bases. CDR3 residues: CASSRSTLGGTEAFF. The DNA for the CDR3 is TGTGCCAGCAGTCGATCGACCCTGGGAGGCACTGAAGCTTTCTTT.

The chain joins TRBV19 to TRBJ1-2; possible D gene TRBD1, 6 bases. The CDR3 is 15 residues long. V was shortened by 5 bases and J by 7 bases, with 20 bases between the two germline ends. Germline V gene data show CDR1 as LNHDA and CDR2 as SQIVND (reference sequence). The CDR3 nucleotides are TGTGCCAGTAGTCTCCAGGGGACAATTATGGGTGGCTACACCTTC. Residues: CASSLQGTIMGGYTF.

This sequence joins TRBV5-5 and TRBJ1-2; the D gene is possibly TRBD1 (5 bases). The CDR3 totals 14 residues. With 0 bases removed from V and 7 bases from J, the gap between germline ends came to 13 bases. Germline CDR1 is SGHKS and CDR2 is YYEKEE (reference sequence). As DNA, the CDR3 is TGTGCCAGCAGCTTGGAGGCGGGGACGGGTGGCTACACCTTC. Its protein is CASSLEAGTGGYTF.

The genes are TRBV12-3 or TRBV12-4 and TRBJ2-7, with D maybe TRBD2 (6 bases). V lost 5 bases and J 4 bases, leaving 12 bases between the germline ends. The length of the CDR3 is 13 residues. The DNA for the CDR3 is TGTGCCAGCAGTCCTTCCGGGACTTACGAGCAGTACTTC. It yields the protein CASSPSGTYEQYF.

The chain joins TRBV28 to TRBJ1-5; D gene unclear. Germline V gives CDR1 MDHEN, CDR2 SYDVKM. The CDR3 runs to 17 residues. V shed 3 bases and J shed 8 bases, with 23 bases lying between them. CDR3 residues: CASSFLTPDGLGKPQHF. The CDR3 coding sequence is TGTGCCAGCAGTTTCCTTACTCCGGACGGTCTCGGGAAGCCCCAGCATTTT.

This clone has a handful of counts. V and J are TRBV5-4 and TRBJ2-1; tentative D call: TRBD2 (6 bases). The CDR3 runs to 15 residues. The germline gives CDR1 SGHNT, CDR2 YYREEE (reference sequence). V dropped 3 bases and J dropped 3 bases, with 13 bases sitting between them. CDR3 coding DNA: TGTGCCAGCAGCTCACAGCGGGTAGACTACAATGAGCAGTTCTTC. Protein: CASSSQRVDYNEQFF.

This clone is categorized as medium-sized. The V and J genes are TRBV9 and TRBJ2-3; 13 bases map to TRBD2. This CDR3 contains 16 residues. After removal of 3 bases from V and 2 bases from J, the junction contained 3 bases not matched to a gene. Germline-derived CDR1 and CDR2 are SGDLS and YYNGEE. The DNA for the CDR3 is TGTGCCAGCAGCGGGACTAGCGGGAGTACCACAGATACGCAGTATTTT. Protein: CASSGTSGSTTDTQYF.

The rearrangement uses TRBV6-5 and TRBJ1-4; D remains unclear. The CDR3 is 14 amino acids. Germline loops: CDR1 MNHEY, CDR2 SVGAGI. V was trimmed by 11 bases and J by 7 bases, leaving 20 bases between them. The CDR3 is CASSGRAKGEKLFF. CDR3 sequence (DNA): TGTGCCTCCAGCGGGAGGGCCAAAGGTGAAAAACTGTTTTTT.

This clone showed up just a few times. The V gene is TRBV11-2, the J gene TRBJ1-2; D ambiguous. Per the germline V gene, CDR1 is SGHAT and CDR2 is FQNNGV. Trimming took 3 bases from V and 4 from J, leaving 6 bases between them. The CDR3 is 12 amino acids. The CDR3, as DNA: TGTGCCAGCAGCTTGGGAGCCTATGGCTACACCTTC. Translating gives CASSLGAYGYTF.

The rearrangement joins TRBV3-1 (or the pseudogene TRBV3-2) to TRBJ1-2; D unresolved. V gave up 0 bases and J gave up 3 bases, with 8 bases separating them. Per the germline V gene, CDR1 is LGHDT and CDR2 is YNNKEL (reference sequence). The CDR3 has 14 amino acids. CDR3 sequence: CASSQDLNYYGYTF. The CDR3 coding sequence is TGTGCCAGCAGCCAAGATCTCAACTACTATGGCTACACCTTC.

The chain links TRBV7-2 to TRBJ2-7; TRBD1 might be the D (6 bases). V was pared by 0 bases and J by 2 bases, with 11 bases between. There are 15 residues in the CDR3. From germline, CDR1 is SGHTA and CDR2 FQGNSA. The chain's CDR3 is CASSLALDRTYEQYF. In DNA form, the CDR3 reads TGTGCCAGCAGCTTAGCGCTGGACAGAACCTACGAGCAGTACTTC.

The chain employs TRBV10-3 and TRBJ2-7; D is possibly TRBD2 (6 bases). CDR3 length: 12 amino acids. The germline gives CDR1 ENHRY, CDR2 SYGVKD. V shed 0 bases and J shed 6 bases, with 6 bases lying between them. CDR3 in amino acids: CAISESGGEQYF. The CDR3 coding sequence is TGTGCCATCAGTGAGTCGGGGGGCGAGCAGTACTTC.

The V gene is TRBV10-3, the J gene TRBJ2-1; 13 bases align to TRBD2. The CDR3 is 13 amino acids. V trimming: 6 bases; J trimming: 14 bases; junction bases outside the gene matches: 7. Germline V gene sequence: CDR1 ENHRY, CDR2 SYGVKD. For the CDR3, the DNA is TGTGCCATCAGCGGGACTAGCGGGGCTAGGGAGTTCTTC. Protein: CAISGTSGAREFF.